The clone carrying this T cell receptor (beta chain) was detected many times. Its antigen remains unknown. V was trimmed by 9 bases and J by 3 bases, leaving 5 bases between them. The CDR3 has 10 residues. From germline, CDR1 is MNHEY and CDR2 SVGAGI. General study points: Tumor memory CD4+ T cell TCR gene usage was found to cluster with blood and lymph node memory CD4+ cells and with lymph node naive CD4+ cells.

TCRdb redid the calling of the 5' RACE reads with MiXCR, one entry per CDR3 protein. The sample includes over 50,000 distinct CDR3 sequences, 25% to 30% of them seen just once. The chain uses TRBV6-5 and TRBJ1-2; D gene ambiguous. The receptor was isolated from a female donor with breast cancer. Material for sequencing was tumor-infiltrating naive CD4+ T cells sorted from the breast tumor. The sample's subset: naive CD4+ T cells, CD4+CD45RA+CD25-. CDR3 nucleotides: TGTGCCAGTTGGGACTATGGCTACACCTTC. The encoded protein is CASWDYGYTF.